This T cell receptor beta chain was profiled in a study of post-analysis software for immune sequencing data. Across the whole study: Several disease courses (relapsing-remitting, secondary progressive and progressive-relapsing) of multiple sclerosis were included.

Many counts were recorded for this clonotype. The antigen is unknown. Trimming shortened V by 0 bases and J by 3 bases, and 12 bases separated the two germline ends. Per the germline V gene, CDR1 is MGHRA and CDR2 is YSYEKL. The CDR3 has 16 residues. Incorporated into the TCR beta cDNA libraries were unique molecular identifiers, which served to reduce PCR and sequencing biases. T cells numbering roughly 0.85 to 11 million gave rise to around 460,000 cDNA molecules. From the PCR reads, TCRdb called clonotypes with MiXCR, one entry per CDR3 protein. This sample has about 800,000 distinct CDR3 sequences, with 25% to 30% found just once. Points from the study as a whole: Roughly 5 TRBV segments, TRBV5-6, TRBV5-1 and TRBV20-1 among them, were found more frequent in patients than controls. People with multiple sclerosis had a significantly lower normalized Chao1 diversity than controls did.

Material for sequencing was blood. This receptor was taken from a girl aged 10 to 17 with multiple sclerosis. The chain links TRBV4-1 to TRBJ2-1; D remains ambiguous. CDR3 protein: CASSQEGQTIYNEQFF. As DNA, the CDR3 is TGCGCCAGCAGCCAAGAGGGCCAGACAATCTACAATGAGCAGTTCTTC.